This TCR beta chain appears in the sequencing data of a study of OX40 agonist ivuxolimab in advanced cancers. The length of the CDR3 is 12 residues. Germline CDR1 and CDR2: KGHSH and LQKENI. V dropped 2 bases and J dropped 4 bases, with 5 bases sitting between them. This clone was seen only a few times. Its antigen is unidentified. Points from the study as a whole: Some of the lowest clonal expansion was seen in partial responders at 0.1-3.0 mg/kg.

Measured with immunoSEQ multiplex PCR; TCRdb has only the in-frame clones, and not every one. The table lists fewer than 75,000 clones, about 85% of them singletons, with roughly 0.67% in the top ten. Source: CD4+ or CD8+ T cells sorted from blood, taken in a trial of the OX40 agonist ivuxolimab. This sequence originates from an adult with an advanced solid tumor such as melanoma, head and neck, liver or kidney cancer. The chain is built from TRBV18 and TRBJ1-1; D is unresolved. The CDR3 nucleotides are TGTGCCAGCTCACCAGGGAGCACTGAAGCTTTCTTT. It translates to CASSPGSTEAFF. The full variable domain, in which reference TRBV18 and TRBJ1-1 provide the parts outside the CDR3, is NAGVMQNPRHLVRRRGQEARLRCSPMKGHSHVYWYRQLPEEGLKFMVYLQKENIIDESGMPKERFSAEFPKEGPSILRIQQVVRGDSAAYFCASSPGSTEAFFGQGTRLTVV.